Sequencing of this TCR beta chain was carried out in a study of post-analysis software for immune sequencing data. Study-level findings and limits: About five TRBV segments appeared more often in patients than in controls, and TRBV5-6, TRBV5-1 and TRBV20-1 were among these.

Germline-derived CDR1 and CDR2 are MNHNS and SASEGT. Between the trimmed V and J ends, which lost 7 bases and 2 bases, there was a span of 9 bases. This CDR3 has 13 residues. As regards this clonotype: Its antigen remains unknown.

Unique molecular identifiers were built into the TCR beta cDNA libraries. TCRdb called the PCR reads again in MiXCR, with one record for every CDR3 protein. The sample has 600,000 to 750,000 distinct CDR3 sequences, more than 50% seen once. The clonotype originates from a girl aged 2 to 9 with multiple sclerosis. The specimen was blood. The rearrangement uses TRBV6-1 and TRBJ2-1; D gene unclear. CDR3 sequence (DNA): TGTGCCAGCACCCTGATAACCTACAATGAGCAGTTCTTC. Protein product: CASTLITYNEQFF.